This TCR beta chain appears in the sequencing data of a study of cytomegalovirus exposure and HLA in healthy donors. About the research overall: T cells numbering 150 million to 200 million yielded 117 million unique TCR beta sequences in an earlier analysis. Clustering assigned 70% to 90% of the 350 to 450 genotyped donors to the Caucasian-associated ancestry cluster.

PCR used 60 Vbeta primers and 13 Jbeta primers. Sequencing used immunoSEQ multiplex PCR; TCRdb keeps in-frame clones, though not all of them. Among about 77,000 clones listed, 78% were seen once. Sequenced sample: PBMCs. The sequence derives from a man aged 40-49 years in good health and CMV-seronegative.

In DNA, the CDR3 is TGCGCCAGCAGCTTGGATCCGGGAGGAGCCTACGAGCAGTACTTC. Encoded protein: CASSLDPGGAYEQYF. The chain recombines TRBV5-1 with TRBJ2-7, with 7 bases lining up with TRBD2. V lost 0 bases, J lost 2 bases, and 5 bases stayed unmatched. Germline values: CDR1 SGHRS, CDR2 YFSETQ. This CDR3 contains 15 residues.